This T cell receptor beta chain is drawn from a study of T cell responses to AZD1222 COVID-19 vaccine. Germline lookup yields CDR1 LNHDA and CDR2 SQIVND (reference sequence). This CDR3 comprises 14 residues. Trimming stripped 5 bases from V and 1 base from J, with 11 bases between. TCRdb's copy holds only in-frame clones and misses some; the assay was immunoSEQ multiplex PCR. This table has approximately 140,000 clones, about nine tenths appearing once. The sample consisted of peripheral blood, taken 28 days after the second AZD1222 dose. The chain recombines TRBV19 with TRBJ1-1; D uncertain. This receptor was obtained from an adult who received the AZD1222 COVID-19 vaccine. CDR3 DNA sequence: TGTGCCAGTAGTCCGAGGACGGGGAACACTGAAGCTTTCTTT. Translating it yields CASSPRTGNTEAFF.